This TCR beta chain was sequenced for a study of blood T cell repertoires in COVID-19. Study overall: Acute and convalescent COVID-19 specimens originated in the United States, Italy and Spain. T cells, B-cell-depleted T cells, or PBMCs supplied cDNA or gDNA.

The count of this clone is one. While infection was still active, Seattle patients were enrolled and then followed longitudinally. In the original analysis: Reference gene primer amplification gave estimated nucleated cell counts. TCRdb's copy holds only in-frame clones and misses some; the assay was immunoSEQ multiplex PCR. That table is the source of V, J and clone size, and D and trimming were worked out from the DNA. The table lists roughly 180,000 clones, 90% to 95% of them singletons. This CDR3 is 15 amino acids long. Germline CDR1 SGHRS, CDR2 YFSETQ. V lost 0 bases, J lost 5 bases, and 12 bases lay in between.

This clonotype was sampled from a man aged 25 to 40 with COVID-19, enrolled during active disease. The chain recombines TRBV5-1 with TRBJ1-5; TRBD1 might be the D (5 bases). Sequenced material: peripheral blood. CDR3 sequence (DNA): TGCGCCAGCAGCTTGGTCGCAGGGTGGGATCAGCCCCAGCATTTT. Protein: CASSLVAGWDQPQHF.